The source of this T cell receptor beta chain is a study of blood T cells in healthy people across ages. The sample holds a few counts of this clonotype. The second PCR ran roughly 6 to 11 cycles with a sample-barcoded 5' primer and J-beta primers. Each of the cDNA molecules was tagged by a template-switch adaptor with 12 random nucleotides. Each CDR3 protein is one row after TCRdb ran MiXCR on the 5' RACE reads. The table lists roughly 1,700,000 distinct CDR3 sequences, 28% of them singletons. V trimming: 0 bases; J trimming: 6 bases; junction bases outside the gene matches: 5. This CDR3 region has 15 residues. Germline loops: CDR1 SGHRS, CDR2 YFSETQ.

This TCR was recovered from a woman in her 30s in good health. The J gene is TRBJ1-5, the V gene TRBV5-1, with 8 bases identical to TRBD1. The sample taken for sequencing was blood. This CDR3 reads CASSLAGGFGQPQHF. CDR3 DNA: TGCGCCAGCAGCTTGGCAGGGGGCTTTGGTCAGCCCCAGCATTTT.